This T cell receptor beta chain was obtained from a study of blood T cell repertoires in COVID-19. Study-wide context: Whether acute or convalescent, the COVID-19 samples came from the United States, Italy and Spain. PBMCs, B-cell-depleted T cells, or T cells were the source of the cDNA or gDNA that made up the material.

As processed by the authors: Reference gene primers were amplified, and this amplification served to estimate nucleated cell counts. The protocol was immunoSEQ multiplex PCR, while the TCRdb copy is restricted to in-frame clones and leaves out a portion. The V and J calls and clone size are taken from that table; D and trimming were inferred from the DNA. The table lists 200,000 to 250,000 clones, 84% of them singletons, with around 20% in the top ten. The germline V gene encodes CDR1 SGHNT and CDR2 YENEEA. The CDR3 extends over 17 amino acids. Trimming cost V 0 bases and J 5 bases, with 16 bases left between them.

The chain employs TRBV11-3 and TRBJ2-2; D unresolved. Material: peripheral blood. The TCR comes from a man aged 25-45 years with active or convalescent COVID-19. As DNA, the CDR3 is TGTGCCAGCAGCTTAGATCTGCGGAGAGTGGAGACCGGGGAGCTGTTTTTT. As protein: CASSLDLRRVETGELFF.